The 22 T cell receptor beta chains below come from one sample, sequenced in a study of shared clonotypes between healthy human individuals. The protocol was immunoSEQ multiplex PCR, while the TCRdb copy is restricted to in-frame clones and leaves out a portion. The sample lists around 1,100,000 clones; around three quarters were seen once. Sequencing input: memory CD4+ T cells from PBMCs. Indicated subset: CD45RA-negative fraction. Source of these receptors: a man between 18 and 29 years old in good health. Some clones in this sample may be carry-over from other donors' samples.

The chain joins TRBV4-1 to TRBJ2-5; 8 bases are a match to TRBD1. Germline trimming cut 2 bases from V and 4 bases from J; bases unmatched to any gene: 6. This CDR3 is built from 15 residues. CDR1 and CDR2 from the germline V gene are MGHRA and YSYEKL. CDR3 protein: CASSQYYGQGETQYF. In nucleotides, the CDR3 is TGCGCCAGCAGCCAATACTACGGACAGGGAGAGACCCAGTACTTC.

As regards this clone: A much larger clone sits a single nucleotide away, making a read error possible. The CDR3 here is CASSQVAEKLFF. As DNA, the CDR3 is TGTGCCAGCAGCCAAGTAGCTGAAAAACTGTTTTTT. The V call is TRBV4-2, the J call TRBJ1-4; no clear D. Germline V gene sequence: CDR1 LGHNA, CDR2 YNFKEQ. V lost 1 base and J 7 bases, leaving 4 bases between the germline ends. The CDR3 is made up of 12 amino acids.

The chain recombines TRBV5-6 with TRBJ2-7, with D possibly being TRBD2 (7 bases). The CDR3 loop spans 15 amino acids. Trimming pared 2 bases from V and 1 base from J, leaving 13 bases between. The germline gives CDR1 SGHDT, CDR2 YYEEEE. CDR3 sequence reads: CASSFQGRDSYEQYF. CDR3 nucleotides: TGTGCCAGCAGCTTTCAGGGGAGGGATTCCTACGAGCAGTACTTC.

The gene calls are TRBV28 and TRBJ2-3; 8 bases are a match to TRBD2. The J segment lost 6 bases and the V segment lost 6 bases, leaving 11 bases of the junction unmatched. CDR3 length: 15 amino acids. Germline V lookup: CDR1 MDHEN, CDR2 SYDVKM. Written as DNA, the CDR3 is TGTGCCAGCAGGGGGGCCGGGAGGGGAGAGGATACGCAGTATTTT. It encodes CASRGAGRGEDTQYF. Based on the CDR3 plus reference TRBV28 and TRBJ2-3, the full variable domain is DVKVTQSSRYLVKRTGEKVFLECVQDMDHENMFWYRQDPGLGLRLIYFSYDVKMKEKGDIPEGYSVSREKKERFSLILESASTNQTSMYLCASRGAGRGEDTQYFGPGTRLTVL.

V is TRBV30 and J is TRBJ1-6; D remains unclear. CDR3 size: 12 residues. Trimming stripped 1 base from V and 6 bases from J, with 4 bases between. Germline V gene lookup returns CDR1 GTSNPN and CDR2 SVGIG (reference sequence). The DNA of the CDR3 is TGTGCCTGGAGTGAGACTAATTCACCCCTCCACTTT. It is translated as CAWSETNSPLHF.

The CDR3 region is CASTWGGHAGELFF. CDR3 DNA sequence: TGTGCCAGCACCTGGGGGGGACATGCCGGGGAGCTGTTTTTT. The chain has TRBV11-2 and TRBJ2-2; D may be TRBD2 (7 bases). The germline CDR1 and CDR2 sequences are SGHAT and FQNNGV. Trimming removed 7 bases at V and 6 bases at J, with 15 bases between. CDR3 length: 14 residues.

The chain combines TRBV12-2 with TRBJ2-5; the DNA was not used to check the table's D call, TRBD2. TRBV12-2 has pseudogene status. There are 15 residues in the CDR3. For the CDR3, the DNA is TGTGCAACCCGGAGGAGAATTTTAAATGGGGAGACCCAGTACTTC. Amino acid sequence: CATRRRILNGETQYF.

The rearrangement uses TRBV9 and TRBJ2-5; D gene ambiguous. V was cut by 0 bases and J by 2 bases, with 8 bases left in between. The length of the CDR3 is 14 residues. Looked up from germline, CDR1 is SGDLS and CDR2 is YYNGEE. The CDR3: CASSVGLAQETQYF. The CDR3 DNA sequence: TGTGCCAGCAGCGTAGGACTCGCACAAGAGACCCAGTACTTC.

V is TRBV5-4 and J is TRBJ2-1; a possible D gene is TRBD1 (5 bases). V was pared by 0 bases and J by 0 bases, with 13 bases between. The CDR3 has 17 residues. CDR1 and CDR2 (germline): SGHNT, YYREEE (reference sequence). In DNA form, the CDR3 reads TGTGCCAGCAGCTTGGGGAACTTAGGGGCCTCCTACAATGAGCAGTTCTTC. Translating gives CASSLGNLGASYNEQFF.

The table lists this clone with a few counts. The J gene is TRBJ1-2, the V gene TRBV6-6; a weak D match, TRBD1 (6 bases). Germline CDR1 and CDR2: MNHNY and SVGAGI (reference sequence). V was pared by 6 bases and J by 7 bases, with 18 bases between. The CDR3 is 14 residues long. Written as DNA, the CDR3 is TGTGCCAGCAGCCTATCCGGCGGGGGCGGTGGCTACACCTTC. This gives the protein CASSLSGGGGGYTF.

With respect to this clone: The sample carries other DNA sequences with the same CDR3. The V gene is TRBV7-3, the J gene TRBJ2-1, with TRBD2 identical over 12 bases. The germline V gene has CDR1 SGHTA and CDR2 FQGTGA. The V and J ends lost 5 bases and 3 bases, in that order; junction bases with no gene match: 2. The length of the CDR3 is 15 residues. CDR3 in amino acids: CASSRLAGDYNEQFF. The CDR3 bases are TGTGCCAGCAGCCGACTAGCGGGAGACTACAATGAGCAGTTCTTC.

The chain recombines TRBV10-3 with TRBJ2-2, with D maybe TRBD2 (6 bases). Germline assignment: CDR1 ENHRY and CDR2 SYGVKD. Trimming pared 4 bases from V and 4 bases from J, leaving 7 bases between. The CDR3 is made up of 13 amino acids. The DNA of the CDR3 is TGTGCCATCAGTGGACTAGTCACCGGGGAGCTGTTTTTT. Its translation: CAISGLVTGELFF.

This sequence joins TRBV2 and TRBJ2-5; D may be TRBD2 (5 bases). This CDR3 is 13 amino acids long. V was cut by 7 bases and J by 4 bases, with 13 bases left in between. Per germline, CDR1 SNHLY and CDR2 FYNNEI. CDR3 DNA: TGTGCCAGCATATTAAGGGAGCGAGAGACCCAGTACTTC. Translation: CASILRERETQYF.

This chain uses TRBV11-2 with TRBJ1-3, with TRBD1 matching over 7 bases. The CDR3 length is 17 residues. Trimming at V came to 4 bases and at J to 3 bases, leaving 12 bases not matched to a gene. CDR1 is SGHAT and CDR2 is FQNNGV in the germline V gene. The CDR3 protein is CASSSDPRGPLGNTIYF. The CDR3 DNA reads as TGTGCCAGCAGCTCCGACCCGAGGGGGCCACTTGGAAACACCATATATTTT.

The V gene is TRBV28, the J gene TRBJ2-7; tentative D call: TRBD1 (6 bases). CDR3 length: 16 residues. V lost 2 bases, J lost 2 bases, and 16 bases lay in between. Germline loops: CDR1 MDHEN, CDR2 SYDVKM. CDR3 DNA sequence: TGTGCCAGCAGTTTAACGTTCGGCGGACAGCCCTACGAGCAGTACTTC. Protein: CASSLTFGGQPYEQYF.

The rearrangement uses TRBV5-1 and TRBJ1-1; possible D gene TRBD1, 5 bases. Per germline, CDR1 SGHRS and CDR2 YFSETQ. Trimming shortened V by 1 base and J by 6 bases, and 7 bases separated the two germline ends. This CDR3 is built from 12 residues. This chain's CDR3 is CASSLQGPEAFF. The DNA of the CDR3 is TGCGCCAGCAGCTTGCAGGGCCCTGAAGCTTTCTTT.

A few counts support this clone. V usage is TRBV4-1 and J usage is TRBJ1-5; D might be TRBD1 (5 bases). Germline V gene lookup returns CDR1 MGHRA and CDR2 YSYEKL. This CDR3 spans 16 amino acids. V gave up 1 base and J gave up 2 bases, with 12 bases separating them. This CDR3 reads CASSQGEGSGNQPQHF. The CDR3 DNA reads TGCGCCAGCAGCCAAGGGGAGGGGAGCGGCAATCAGCCCCAGCATTTT.

A remark on this clone: Additional DNA sequences in this sample encode the identical CDR3. The CDR3, as DNA: TGTGCCAGCAGCTTGACTAGCGGGAGTGAGACCCAGTACTTC. It is translated as CASSLTSGSETQYF. The chain joins TRBV11-3 to TRBJ2-5; 12 nucleotides align to TRBD2. Germline CDR1 is SGHNT and CDR2 is YENEEA. The trim removed 3 bases at V and 5 bases at J, leaving 1 base unmatched. This CDR3 is 14 amino acids long.

A note on this clone: At one boundary the junction diverges from the germline segment, which might be a read error. J is TRBJ2-7 and V is TRBV5-6; TRBD1 matches at 8 bases. The germline V gene encodes CDR1 SGHDT and CDR2 YYEEEE. CDR3 length equals 14 residues. The chain's CDR3 is CASSSLLTGADPVF. For the CDR3, the DNA is TGTGCCAGCAGCTCCCTCCTGACAGGGGCCGACCCGGTTTTC. The full variable domain, completed using reference TRBV5-6 and TRBJ2-7, is DAGVTQSPTHLIKTRGQQVTLRCSPKSGHDTVSWYQQALGQGPQFIFQYYEEEERQRGNFPDRFSGHQFPNYSSELNVNALLLGDSALYLCASSSLLTGADPVFGPGTRLTVT.

This clone was counted a single time. This chain links TRBV2 with TRBJ2-2; 8 bases map to TRBD2. In germline, CDR1 is SNHLY, CDR2 FYNNEI. The junction had 14 bases not matched to a gene; V was cut back by 4 bases and J by 4 bases. The CDR3 is 18 residues long. CDR3 amino acids: CASSGLAGPTWGTGELFF. The CDR3 nucleotides read TGTGCCAGCAGTGGGCTAGCGGGCCCCACCTGGGGCACCGGGGAGCTGTTTTTT.

Details on this clone: With a far larger clone one base away, a read error is the likely cause. V gene TRBV9 combines with J gene TRBJ2-5; D is unresolved. V lost 3 bases and J 10 bases, leaving 16 bases between the germline ends. The germline V gene has CDR1 SGDLS and CDR2 YYNGEE. This CDR3 spans 13 amino acids. In DNA form, the CDR3 reads TGTGCCAGCAGCGACCGGCCTGATGGGATCCAGTACTTC. It encodes CASSDRPDGIQYF.

The chain is built from TRBV11-2 and TRBJ2-1; no reliable D call. In germline, CDR1 is SGHAT, CDR2 FQNNGV. The CDR3 has 11 amino acids. The ends were cut back, 1 base at V and 10 bases at J, with 5 bases in the middle. The CDR3: CASSLAREQFF. The CDR3 DNA reads TGTGCCAGCAGCTTAGCTCGGGAGCAGTTCTTC.